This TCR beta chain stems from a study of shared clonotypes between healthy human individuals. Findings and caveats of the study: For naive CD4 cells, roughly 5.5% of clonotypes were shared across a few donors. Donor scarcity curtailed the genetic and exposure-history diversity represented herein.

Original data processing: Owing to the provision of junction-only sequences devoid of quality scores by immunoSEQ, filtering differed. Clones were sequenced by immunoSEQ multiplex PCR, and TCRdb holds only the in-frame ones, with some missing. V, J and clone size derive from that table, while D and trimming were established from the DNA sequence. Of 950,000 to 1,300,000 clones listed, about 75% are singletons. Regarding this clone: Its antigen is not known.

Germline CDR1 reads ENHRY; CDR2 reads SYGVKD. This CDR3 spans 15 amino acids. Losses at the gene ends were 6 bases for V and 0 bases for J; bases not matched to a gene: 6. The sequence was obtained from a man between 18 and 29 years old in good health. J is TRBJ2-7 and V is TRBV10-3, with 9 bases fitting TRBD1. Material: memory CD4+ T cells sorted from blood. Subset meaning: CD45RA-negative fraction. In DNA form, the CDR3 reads TGTGCCATCAGCGGGACAGGGCTTTCCTCCTACGAGCAGTACTTC. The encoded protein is CAISGTGLSSYEQYF.